This T cell receptor beta chain was captured in a study of vaccination effects on CD4 cells after COVID-19. Whole-study results and caveats: Among infection- and vaccine-induced clones, marked clonal contraction occurred late after vaccination.

Method: immunoSEQ multiplex PCR; TCRdb's copy keeps in-frame clones and lacks some. The table shows 55,000 to 80,000 clones, with over 70% occurring only once. ViraFEST expansion of antigen-specific CD4+ T cells with viral peptide pools preceded sequencing. Following a roughly 11-day culture, CD4+ T cells were purified. Nucleocapsid antibodies stayed negative before and after vaccination, showing no earlier SARS-CoV-2 infection. Worth noting for this clone: Its target is unknown.

The receptor's source is a human donor who received a COVID-19 vaccine. The sequenced sample was CD4+ T cells from PBMCs cultured with SARS-CoV-2 spike peptides, obtained before COVID-19 vaccination.

The CDR3 is CASGLVIGPREVSGELFF. As DNA, the CDR3 is TGTGCTAGTGGTTTGGTAATCGGACCTCGTGAGGTTTCCGGGGAGCTGTTTTTT. The rearrangement joins TRBV12-5 to TRBJ2-2; D is unclear. V gave up 0 bases and J gave up 6 bases, with 20 bases separating them. Per germline, CDR1 LGHNT and CDR2 FRNRAP. This CDR3 spans 18 amino acids.